These 24 T cell receptor beta chains share one sample of origin, sequenced in a study of cytomegalovirus exposure and HLA in healthy donors. Vbeta (60) and Jbeta (13) primers were used in the PCR. TCRdb's copy holds only in-frame clones and misses some; the assay was immunoSEQ multiplex PCR. The table shows some 120,000 clones, with just under 75% occurring only once. Sequencing used PBMCs. Receptors were obtained from a man between 40 and 49 years old in good health and CMV-seropositive.

The V call is TRBV2, the J call TRBJ1-6, with 8 bases matching TRBD1. Per the germline V gene, CDR1 is SNHLY and CDR2 is FYNNEI. The ends lost 5 bases at V and 5 bases at J; junction bases unmatched: 8. The CDR3 has 16 residues. The DNA of the CDR3 is TGTGCCAGCAGTAGACAGGGGACGATGAATAATTCACCCCTCCACTTT. Amino acid sequence: CASSRQGTMNNSPLHF.

The chain links TRBV28 to TRBJ1-1; TRBD1 matches at 7 bases. V was pared by 6 bases and J by 6 bases, with 1 base of the junction left unmatched. Germline V lookup: CDR1 MDHEN, CDR2 SYDVKM. The CDR3 is made up of 11 amino acids. CDR3 region: CASRGQPEAFF. The CDR3 DNA sequence: TGTGCCAGCAGGGGACAGCCTGAAGCTTTCTTT.

The V call is TRBV15, the J call TRBJ1-5; a weak D match, TRBD1 (6 bases). V lost 7 bases to trimming and J lost 3 bases, with 10 bases between them. The length of the CDR3 is 13 residues. CDR1 LNHNV and CDR2 YYDKDF come from the germline V gene (reference sequence). The CDR3 spells CATMTGNNQPQHF. CDR3 DNA sequence: TGTGCCACCATGACAGGAAACAATCAGCCCCAGCATTTT.

This clone came up a few times. V is TRBV19 and J is TRBJ2-6; D is ambiguous. CDR3 length: 15 amino acids. Between the trimmed V and J ends, which lost 9 bases and 0 bases, there was a span of 12 bases. The germline V gene has CDR1 LNHDA and CDR2 SQIVND (reference sequence). The CDR3 bases are TGTGCCAGAGTTAAACAAGTCTCTGGGGCCAACGTCCTGACTTTC. Amino acid sequence: CARVKQVSGANVLTF.

The chain couples TRBV28 to TRBJ1-2; 7 nucleotides line up with TRBD1. CDR1 is MDHEN and CDR2 is SYDVKM in the germline V gene. Trimming at V came to 6 bases and at J to 6 bases, leaving 7 bases not matched to a gene. CDR3 length equals 13 residues. The CDR3 protein is CASRLRGYHGYTF. DNA of the CDR3: TGTGCCAGCAGACTCAGGGGGTACCATGGCTACACCTTC.

The chain carries TRBV5-1 and TRBJ2-2; weak D call: TRBD1 (6 bases). V shed 6 bases and J shed 5 bases, with 17 bases lying between them. Germline V gene lookup returns CDR1 SGHRS and CDR2 YFSETQ. The CDR3 length is 15 residues. CDR3: CASNPFTGNTGELFF. The CDR3 DNA reads TGCGCCAGCAACCCCTTTACAGGGAATACCGGGGAGCTGTTTTTT. Full variable domain (rest looked up from reference TRBV5-1 and TRBJ2-2): KAGVTQTPRYLIKTRGQQVTLSCSPISGHRSVSWYQQTPGQGLQFLFEYFSETQRNKGNFPGRFSGRQFSNSRSEMNVSTLELGDSALYLCASNPFTGNTGELFFGEGSRLTVL.

The chain joins TRBV18 to TRBJ2-2, with D possibly matching TRBD1 (5 bases). V shed 2 bases and J shed 3 bases, with 10 bases lying between them. This CDR3 has 15 amino acids. CDR1 is KGHSH, CDR2 LQKENI, per germline. The CDR3: CASSPGEGDTGELFF. In DNA form, the CDR3 reads TGTGCCAGCTCACCAGGGGAAGGGGACACCGGGGAGCTGTTTTTT.

The CDR3 nucleotides read TGCAGCGTCGCGTCGGGACAGGGAAACTATGGCTACACCTTC. Residues: CSVASGQGNYGYTF. The V call is TRBV29-1, the J call TRBJ1-2, with 9 bases aligning to TRBD1. Germline V lookup: CDR1 SQVTM, CDR2 ANQGSEA. After removal of 6 bases from V and 2 bases from J, the junction contained 7 bases not matched to a gene. The CDR3 runs to 14 residues.

This clone was counted between two and nine times. The V call is TRBV9, the J call TRBJ2-7; D call uncertain. The V end lost 3 bases, the J end lost 7 bases, and 17 bases lay between the germline ends. CDR3 length equals 14 residues. Germline values: CDR1 SGDLS, CDR2 YYNGEE. As DNA, the CDR3 is TGTGCCAGCAGCGCCTCGGCGGCGTCCGGGGAGCAGTACTTC. Its protein is CASSASAASGEQYF.

The chain uses TRBV30 and TRBJ2-3; D is unclear. CDR1 GTSNPN and CDR2 SVGIG come from the germline V gene (reference sequence). Trimming took off 2 bases at V and 1 base at J, with 7 bases between the two ends. The CDR3 runs 13 residues. The CDR3 DNA sequence: TGTGCCTGGAGTTGGGCAGGCACAGATACGCAGTATTTT. It codes for CAWSWAGTDTQYF.

This chain uses TRBV4-2 with TRBJ2-1; D is perhaps TRBD1 (6 bases). Per the germline V gene, CDR1 is LGHNA and CDR2 is YNFKEQ. Trimming pared 2 bases from V and 11 bases from J, leaving 10 bases between. The CDR3 is made up of 12 amino acids. Here the CDR3 DNA reads TGTGCCAGCAGCCAAATGGACAGAAAGCAGTTCTTC. Translation gives CASSQMDRKQFF.

The rearrangement links TRBV2 to TRBJ1-6, with D tentatively TRBD1 (6 bases). CDR3 size: 15 residues. The V and J ends lost 5 bases and 9 bases respectively, with 17 bases between them. CDR1 is SNHLY and CDR2 is FYNNEI in the germline V gene. CDR3 residues: CASSTQGARGSPLHF. CDR3 DNA sequence: TGTGCCAGCAGTACACAGGGAGCAAGGGGTTCACCCCTCCACTTT. Full variable domain (outside the CDR3, taken from reference TRBV2 and TRBJ1-6): EPEVTQTPSHQVTQMGQEVILRCVPISNHLYFYWYRQILGQKVEFLVSFYNNEISEKSEIFDDQFSVERPDGSNFTLKIRSTKLEDSAMYFCASSTQGARGSPLHFGNGTRLTVT.

V gene TRBV5-1 combines with J gene TRBJ2-3; D perhaps matches TRBD2 (7 bases). This CDR3 is built from 16 residues. The ends were cut back, 3 bases at V and 2 bases at J, with 16 bases in the middle. Germline lookup yields CDR1 SGHRS and CDR2 YFSETQ. The DNA of the CDR3 is TGCGCCAGCAGCTCACCTTGGGGGGGCCACACAGATACGCAGTATTTT. This encodes CASSSPWGGHTDTQYF.

The gene calls are TRBV29-1 and TRBJ2-7; 7 nucleotides line up with TRBD2. The CDR3 loop spans 13 amino acids. Unmatched junction bases numbered 8, after V lost 6 bases and J lost 3 bases. The germline CDR1 and CDR2 sequences are SQVTM and ANQGSEA. CDR3 residues: CSVQRGRVYEQYF. As DNA, the CDR3 is TGCAGCGTACAGCGGGGCCGGGTCTACGAGCAGTACTTC.

The chain is built from TRBV2 and TRBJ2-3; D not resolved. The CDR3 is 14 amino acids. Germline V gene lookup returns CDR1 SNHLY and CDR2 FYNNEI. Trimming stripped 6 bases from V and 2 bases from J, with 12 bases between. CDR3 amino acids: CASRIGEVTDTQYF. CDR3 nucleotide sequence: TGTGCCAGCAGGATCGGAGAAGTCACAGATACGCAGTATTTT. Combining the CDR3 with reference TRBV2 and TRBJ2-3 gives the whole variable domain EPEVTQTPSHQVTQMGQEVILRCVPISNHLYFYWYRQILGQKVEFLVSFYNNEISEKSEIFDDQFSVERPDGSNFTLKIRSTKLEDSAMYFCASRIGEVTDTQYFGPGTRLTVL.

The V gene is TRBV2, the J gene TRBJ1-6; D is unclear. This CDR3 spans 15 amino acids. V lost 3 bases and J lost 6, with 12 bases in between. Germline V gives CDR1 SNHLY, CDR2 FYNNEI. CDR3: CASSDEAAFNSPLHF. In DNA form, the CDR3 reads TGTGCCAGCAGTGACGAGGCAGCATTTAATTCACCCCTCCACTTT.

This clone has only a few counts. The chain combines TRBV29-1 with TRBJ2-7; 14 bases agree with TRBD2. Germline V gives CDR1 SQVTM, CDR2 ANQGSEA. This CDR3 contains 12 residues. V was clipped by 7 bases and J by 7 bases; unmatched bases: 3. The CDR3 sequence is CSGGLAGGEQYF. The CDR3 nucleotides read TGCAGCGGTGGACTAGCGGGAGGTGAGCAGTACTTC.

The chain carries TRBV10-3 and TRBJ2-1; TRBD1 matches 9 bases. Germline V gene lookup returns CDR1 ENHRY and CDR2 SYGVKD. The CDR3 sequence is 13 residues long. J lost 6 bases, V lost 4 bases, and 1 base had no gene match. The CDR3 protein is CAISGTGVNEQFF. CDR3 bases: TGTGCCATCAGTGGGACAGGGGTCAATGAGCAGTTCTTC.

The J gene is TRBJ1-1, the V gene TRBV27; D unresolved. Trimming left V 5 bases short and J 11 bases short, with 15 bases between. The germline CDR1 and CDR2 sequences are MNHEY and SMNVEV (reference sequence). The CDR3 has 12 amino acids. In DNA form, the CDR3 reads TGTGCCAGCAGTACCGGATCACGGGAGGCTTTCTTT. Residues: CASSTGSREAFF.

The chain employs TRBV19 and TRBJ1-6; D possibly corresponds to TRBD1 (6 bases). CDR1 is LNHDA and CDR2 is SQIVND in the germline V gene (reference sequence). With 5 bases removed from V and 8 bases from J, the gap between germline ends came to 19 bases. The CDR3 sequence is 16 residues long. CDR3 loop: CASSHSPRDTHSPLHF. CDR3 DNA sequence: TGTGCCAGTAGTCACTCCCCCCGGGACACTCATTCACCCCTCCACTTT.

CDR3 in DNA: TGTGCCAGCAGTTTAATCTGGGGCGGACCCCTCCACTTT. This codes for CASSLIWGGPLHF. The chain combines TRBV27 with TRBJ1-6, with D possibly matching TRBD1 (5 bases). Germline V gene data show CDR1 as MNHEY and CDR2 as SMNVEV (reference sequence). V gave up 2 bases and J gave up 12 bases, with 11 bases separating them. The CDR3 is made up of 13 amino acids.

This chain links TRBV29-1 with TRBJ1-1, with D possibly being TRBD1 (5 bases). The germline gives CDR1 SQVTM, CDR2 ANQGSEA. This CDR3 comprises 12 residues. Trimming left V 5 bases short and J 4 bases short, with 11 bases between. As DNA, the CDR3 is TGCAGCGTTACCCTCCAGGGCACTGAAGCTTTCTTT. This translates into CSVTLQGTEAFF.

The rearrangement links TRBV11-3 to TRBJ2-3, with D maybe TRBD1 (6 bases). The CDR3 contains 14 residues. With 5 bases removed from V and 1 base from J, the gap between germline ends came to 10 bases. CDR1 SGHNT and CDR2 YENEEA come from the germline V gene. The chain's CDR3 is CASSQGMGTDTQYF. The CDR3 region has the DNA TGTGCCAGCAGCCAGGGGATGGGCACAGATACGCAGTATTTT.

The chain has TRBV9 and TRBJ1-1; tentatively, D is TRBD1 (6 bases). The germline V gene encodes CDR1 SGDLS and CDR2 YYNGEE. V lost 0 bases, J lost 3 bases, and 15 bases lay in between. The CDR3 extends over 16 amino acids. The CDR3 reads CASSVDVGNRDTEAFF. The DNA for the CDR3 is TGTGCCAGCAGCGTAGATGTTGGCAACAGGGACACTGAAGCTTTCTTT.